Below are 18 T cell receptor beta chains sequenced from a single sample in a study of OX40 agonist ivuxolimab in advanced cancers. Clones were read by immunoSEQ multiplex PCR, and TCRdb kept only the in-frame ones, dropping some. The sample shows tens of thousands of clones, roughly 88% of them seen only once. Sequenced here: CD4+ or CD8+ T cells sorted from blood, sampled in a trial of the OX40 agonist ivuxolimab. Source of these receptors: an adult with an advanced solid tumor such as melanoma, head and neck, liver or kidney cancer.

V gene TRBV21-1 combines with J gene TRBJ1-3. TRBV21-1 is noted as a pseudogene. The CDR3 runs to 17 residues. The CDR3 bases are TGTGCCAGCAACAGCAAAGGGGGGAGGCGGGAAGAAAACACCATATATTTT. Translated: CASNSKGGRREENTIYF.

CDR3 bases: TGTGCCAGCAGCACGCGGACAGGAAGCTCTGGAAACACCATATATTTT. Protein sequence: CASSTRTGSSGNTIYF. This sequence joins TRBV7-9 and TRBJ1-3; 7 bases are a match to TRBD1. The V segment lost 5 bases and the J segment 0 bases; nucleotides outside the gene matches: 7. The CDR3 extends over 16 amino acids. The V gene's germline CDR1 is SEHNR and CDR2 FQNEAQ (reference sequence).

The J gene is TRBJ2-2, the V gene TRBV30; no firm D call. The germline V gene has CDR1 GTSNPN and CDR2 SVGIG (reference sequence). The CDR3 consists of 14 residues. Trimming left V 4 bases short and J 5 bases short, with 14 bases between. This CDR3 reads CAWKLSVGTGELFF. In DNA form, the CDR3 reads TGTGCCTGGAAATTATCAGTGGGGACCGGGGAGCTGTTTTTT.

The chain is built from TRBV6-6 and TRBJ2-1; D ambiguous. Germline CDR1 MNHNY, CDR2 SVGAGI (reference sequence). V was clipped by 6 bases and J by 8 bases, with 5 bases between them. The CDR3 sequence is 10 residues long. CDR3 bases: TGTGCCAGCAGGGCATATGAGCAGTTCTTC. It specifies CASRAYEQFF.

The chain combines TRBV5-4 with TRBJ2-5, with 9 bases fitting TRBD1. V lost 4 bases, J lost 3 bases, and 7 bases stayed unmatched. This CDR3 contains 15 residues. The germline V gene has CDR1 SGHNT and CDR2 YYREEE (reference sequence). The CDR3 DNA is TGTGCCAGCAGCCTTCGGACAGGGGTAAAAGAGACCCAGTACTTC. Protein product: CASSLRTGVKETQYF.

The gene calls are TRBV7-9 and TRBJ2-2, with 11 bases matching TRBD1. The V and J ends lost 6 bases and 4 bases, in that order; junction bases with no gene match: 1. The CDR3 is made up of 14 amino acids. CDR1 and CDR2 from the germline V gene are SEHNR and FQNEAQ (reference sequence). CDR3 sequence: CASRGQGGTGELFF. The CDR3 bases are TGTGCCAGCAGGGGACAGGGGGGCACCGGGGAGCTGTTTTTT.

The rearrangement uses TRBV11-2 and TRBJ2-2; 7 bases fit TRBD2. The germline CDR1 and CDR2 sequences are SGHAT and FQNNGV. The J segment lost 0 bases and the V segment lost 5 bases, leaving 6 bases of the junction unmatched. The CDR3 spans 16 residues. The CDR3 sequence is CASSPSGTTNTGELFF. In DNA form, the CDR3 reads TGTGCCAGCAGCCCCAGCGGGACGACGAACACCGGGGAGCTGTTTTTT.

The genes are TRBV29-1 and TRBJ2-3, with 8 bases aligning to TRBD2. Losses at the gene ends were 1 base for V and 4 bases for J; bases not matched to a gene: 13. This CDR3 contains 17 residues. Germline lookup yields CDR1 SQVTM and CDR2 ANQGSEA. CDR3 residues: CSVEGGGTPKGADTQYF. CDR3 sequence (DNA): TGCAGCGTTGAAGGCGGGGGGACCCCCAAAGGGGCAGATACGCAGTATTTT.

The chain couples TRBV4-2 to TRBJ2-7; D is uncertain. Germline values: CDR1 LGHNA, CDR2 YNFKEQ. The CDR3 extends over 12 amino acids. V was clipped by 3 bases and J by 1 base, with 4 bases between them. CDR3 coding DNA: TGTGCCAGCAGCCACGATTCCTACGAGCAGTACTTC. This gives the protein CASSHDSYEQYF.

The gene calls are TRBV28 and TRBJ2-2, with D perhaps being TRBD1 or TRBD2 (5 bases each). Germline V lookup: CDR1 MDHEN, CDR2 SYDVKM. V was trimmed by 9 bases and J by 8 bases, leaving 16 bases between them. The CDR3 length is 13 residues. The CDR3 loop is CASLAGTRGELFF. CDR3 nucleotides: TGTGCCAGTTTAGCCGGGACCCGAGGGGAGCTGTTTTTT.

V and J are TRBV18 and TRBJ1-1; D is possibly TRBD1 (5 bases). Germline V gene data show CDR1 as KGHSH and CDR2 as LQKENI. There are 14 residues in the CDR3. V was clipped by 6 bases and J by 4 bases, with 15 bases between them. The CDR3 region has the DNA TGTGCCAGCTCGCCTCCATCAGGGTCCACTGAAGCTTTCTTT. Translating gives CASSPPSGSTEAFF.

The V and J genes are TRBV29-1 and TRBJ2-2, with TRBD2 matching 9 bases. With 6 bases clipped from V and 7 bases from J, the junction kept 9 bases outside the gene matches. The CDR3 contains 14 residues. Germline CDR1 reads SQVTM; CDR2 reads ANQGSEA. CDR3 nucleotide sequence: TGCAGCGTAGTCCTAGCGGGGTTCGACGGGGAGCTGTTTTTT. This encodes CSVVLAGFDGELFF.

This sequence joins TRBV6-1 and TRBJ2-7; 11 nucleotides agree with TRBD2. The germline gives CDR1 MNHNS, CDR2 SASEGT. V shed 2 bases and J 9 bases; nucleotides not matched to a gene: 15. The CDR3 runs to 17 residues. CDR3 region: CASSERTSGRRTERQYF. CDR3 in DNA: TGTGCCAGCAGTGAACGAACTAGCGGGAGAAGGACTGAACGGCAGTACTTC.

The chain has TRBV28 and TRBJ2-5; D is possibly TRBD1 (6 bases). The CDR3 is made up of 13 amino acids. V gave up 6 bases and J gave up 8 bases, with 16 bases separating them. Germline values: CDR1 MDHEN, CDR2 SYDVKM. The CDR3 coding sequence is TGTGCCAGCAGACAGGGTGGCAGTGATACCCAGTACTTC. Protein product: CASRQGGSDTQYF.

The chain employs TRBV10-1 and TRBJ2-7; 7 bases match TRBD2. The ends lost 0 bases at V and 1 base at J; junction bases unmatched: 6. The CDR3 sequence is 16 residues long. Per the germline V gene, CDR1 is WNHNN and CDR2 is SYGVQD (reference sequence). Here the CDR3 reads CASSESSGTASYEQYF. The CDR3 DNA reads TGCGCCAGCAGTGAGTCAAGCGGGACCGCTTCCTACGAGCAGTACTTC.

This clone was picked up one time. V is TRBV6-1 and J is TRBJ2-7; either TRBD1 or TRBD2 may supply D (6 bases each). The CDR3 is 11 amino acids. The ends were cut back, 9 bases at V and 5 bases at J, with 11 bases in the middle. From germline, CDR1 is MNHNS and CDR2 SASEGT. CDR3 region: CASEGGNEQYF. The CDR3, as DNA: TGTGCCAGTGAAGGGGGGAACGAGCAGTACTTC.

Written as DNA, the CDR3 is TGTGCCAGCTCACCACGGGGGACCGACTACAATGAGCAGTTCTTC. This sequence encodes CASSPRGTDYNEQFF. The chain employs TRBV18 and TRBJ2-1, with D possibly called TRBD1 or TRBD2 (5 bases each). Germline V gene sequence: CDR1 KGHSH, CDR2 LQKENI. Trimming left V 1 base short and J 3 bases short, with 10 bases between. The CDR3 contains 15 residues.

This clone was counted between two and nine times. The chain couples TRBV27 to TRBJ1-2; D is perhaps TRBD1 (5 bases). The germline CDR1 and CDR2 sequences are MNHEY and SMNVEV (reference sequence). Trimming stripped 3 bases from V and 6 bases from J, with 14 bases between. The CDR3 contains 14 residues. The DNA for the CDR3 is TGTGCCAGCAGTTTTGGGGGGAGCTACAATGGCTACACCTTC. The encoded protein is CASSFGGSYNGYTF.